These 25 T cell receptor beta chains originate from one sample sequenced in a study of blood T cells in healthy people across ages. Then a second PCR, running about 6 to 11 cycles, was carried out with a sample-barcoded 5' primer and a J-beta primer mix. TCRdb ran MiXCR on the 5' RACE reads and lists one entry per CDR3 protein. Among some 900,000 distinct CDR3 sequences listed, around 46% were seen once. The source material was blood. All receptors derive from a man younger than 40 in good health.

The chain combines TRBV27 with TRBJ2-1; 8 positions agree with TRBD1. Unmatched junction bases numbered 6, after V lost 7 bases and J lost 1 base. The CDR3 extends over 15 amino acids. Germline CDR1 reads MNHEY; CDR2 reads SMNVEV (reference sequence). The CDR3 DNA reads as TGTGCCAGCACCAGGACAGGGCCGTCCTACAATGAGCAGTTCTTC. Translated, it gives CASTRTGPSYNEQFF.

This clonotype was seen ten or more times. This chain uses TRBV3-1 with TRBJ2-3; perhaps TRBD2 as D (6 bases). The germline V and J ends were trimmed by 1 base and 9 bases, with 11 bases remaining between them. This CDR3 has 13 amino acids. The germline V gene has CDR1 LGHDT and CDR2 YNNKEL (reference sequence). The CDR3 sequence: CASSQVGGVTQYF. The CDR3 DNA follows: TGTGCCAGCAGCCAAGTCGGGGGAGTAACGCAGTATTTT.

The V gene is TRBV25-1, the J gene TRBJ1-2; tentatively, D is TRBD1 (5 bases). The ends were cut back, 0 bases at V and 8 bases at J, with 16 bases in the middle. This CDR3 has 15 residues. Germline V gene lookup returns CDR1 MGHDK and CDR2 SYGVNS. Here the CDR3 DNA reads TGTGCCAGCAGTGAATACAAGGGACCGGGCGACGGCTACACCTTC. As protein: CASSEYKGPGDGYTF.

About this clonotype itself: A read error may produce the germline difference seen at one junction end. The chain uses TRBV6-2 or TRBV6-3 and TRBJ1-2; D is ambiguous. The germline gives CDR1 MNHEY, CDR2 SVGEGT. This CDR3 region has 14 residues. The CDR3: CASSLRDLDYDYTF. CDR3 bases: TGTGCCAGCAGTCTCAGAGATCTGGATTATGACTACACCTTC.

As DNA, the CDR3 is TGTGCCAGCAGCCAGACGCCGGGACTAGCGACTTTGAAGACCCAGTACTTC. It encodes CASSQTPGLATLKTQYF. The chain carries TRBV4-2 and TRBJ2-4; TRBD2 matches at 10 bases. The J call could be wrong; TRBJ2-5 is a better fit for the DNA end. This CDR3 is 17 amino acids long. Germline values: CDR1 LGHNA, CDR2 YNFKEQ.

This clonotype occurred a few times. The CDR3, as DNA: TGTGCCAGCAGCTTCAGGACTAGCGGGGTAATACAAGAGACCCAGTACTTC. This translates into CASSFRTSGVIQETQYF. The chain joins TRBV7-9 to TRBJ2-5; 12 bases match TRBD2. The CDR3 covers 17 residues. V lost 3 bases to trimming and J lost 2 bases; unmatched junction nucleotides: 7. Germline V gives CDR1 SEHNR, CDR2 FQNEAQ (reference sequence).

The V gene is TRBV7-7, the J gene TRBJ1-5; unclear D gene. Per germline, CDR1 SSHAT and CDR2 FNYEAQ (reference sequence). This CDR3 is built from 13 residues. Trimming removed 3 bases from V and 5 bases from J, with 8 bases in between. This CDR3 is CASSLTIDQPQHF. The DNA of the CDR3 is TGTGCCAGCAGCTTGACAATTGATCAGCCCCAGCATTTT.

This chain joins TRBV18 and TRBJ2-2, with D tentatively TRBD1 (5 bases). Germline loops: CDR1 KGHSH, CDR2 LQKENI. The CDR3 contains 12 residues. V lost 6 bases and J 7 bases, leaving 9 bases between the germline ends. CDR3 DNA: TGTGCCAGCTCGGGGCAGATCGGGGAGCTGTTTTTT. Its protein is CASSGQIGELFF.

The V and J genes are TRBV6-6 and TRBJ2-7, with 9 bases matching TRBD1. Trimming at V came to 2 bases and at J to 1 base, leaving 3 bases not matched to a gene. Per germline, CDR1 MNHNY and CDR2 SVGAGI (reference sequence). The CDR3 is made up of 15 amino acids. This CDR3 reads CASSYPDRGSYEQYF. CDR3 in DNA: TGTGCCAGCAGTTACCCGGACAGGGGATCCTACGAGCAGTACTTC.

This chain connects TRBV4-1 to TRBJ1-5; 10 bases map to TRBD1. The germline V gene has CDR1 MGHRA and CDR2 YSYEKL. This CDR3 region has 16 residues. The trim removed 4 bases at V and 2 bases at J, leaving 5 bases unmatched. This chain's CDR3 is CASSPRQGAGNQPQHF. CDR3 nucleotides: TGCGCCAGCAGCCCAAGACAGGGGGCGGGCAATCAGCCCCAGCATTTT.

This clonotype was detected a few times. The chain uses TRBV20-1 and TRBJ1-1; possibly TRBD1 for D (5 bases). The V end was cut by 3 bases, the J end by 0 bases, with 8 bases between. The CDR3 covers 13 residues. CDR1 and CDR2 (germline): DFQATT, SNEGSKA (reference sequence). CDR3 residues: CSARRGVNTEAFF. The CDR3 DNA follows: TGCAGTGCTAGGAGAGGGGTGAACACTGAAGCTTTCTTT.

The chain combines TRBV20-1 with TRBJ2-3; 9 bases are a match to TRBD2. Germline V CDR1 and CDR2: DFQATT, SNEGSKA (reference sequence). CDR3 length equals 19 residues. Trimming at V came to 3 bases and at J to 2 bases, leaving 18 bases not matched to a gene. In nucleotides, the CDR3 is TGCAGTGCTAGGGCGCCGGGTGGCGGGGGGGCTAGCCACACAGATACGCAGTATTTT. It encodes CSARAPGGGGASHTDTQYF.

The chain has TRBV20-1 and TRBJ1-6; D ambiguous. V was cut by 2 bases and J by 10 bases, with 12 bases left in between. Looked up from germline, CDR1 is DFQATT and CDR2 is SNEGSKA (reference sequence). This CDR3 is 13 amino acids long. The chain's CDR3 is CSARLGSESPLHF. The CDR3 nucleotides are TGCAGTGCTAGACTCGGGTCAGAATCACCCCTCCACTTT.

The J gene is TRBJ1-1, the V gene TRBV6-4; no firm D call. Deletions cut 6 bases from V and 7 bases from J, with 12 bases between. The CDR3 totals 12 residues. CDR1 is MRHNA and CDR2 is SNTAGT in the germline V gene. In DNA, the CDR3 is TGTGCCAGCAGGGAAAGGCGCGGTGAAGCTTTCTTT. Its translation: CASRERRGEAFF.

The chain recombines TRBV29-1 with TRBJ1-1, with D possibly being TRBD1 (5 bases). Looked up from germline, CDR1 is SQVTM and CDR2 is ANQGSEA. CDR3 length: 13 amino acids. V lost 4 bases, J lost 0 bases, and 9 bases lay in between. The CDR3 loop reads CSVVGELNTEAFF. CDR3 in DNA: TGCAGCGTTGTGGGGGAACTGAACACTGAAGCTTTCTTT.

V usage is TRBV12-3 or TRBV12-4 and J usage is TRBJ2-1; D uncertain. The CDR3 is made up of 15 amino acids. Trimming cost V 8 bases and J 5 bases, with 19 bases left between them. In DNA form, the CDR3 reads TGTGCCAGCTCATACGGTGGTTCGGGTGACAATGAGCAGTTCTTC. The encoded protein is CASSYGGSGDNEQFF.

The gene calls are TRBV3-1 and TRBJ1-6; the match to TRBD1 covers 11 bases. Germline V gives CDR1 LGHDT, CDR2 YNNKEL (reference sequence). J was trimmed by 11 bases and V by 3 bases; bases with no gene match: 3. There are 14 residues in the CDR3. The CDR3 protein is CASSQGQGVPPLHF. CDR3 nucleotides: TGTGCCAGCAGCCAGGGACAGGGGGTTCCACCCCTCCACTTT.

The CDR3 here is CSALGAGANVLTF. The CDR3 nucleotides read TGCAGTGCTCTAGGTGCTGGGGCCAACGTCCTGACTTTC. J is TRBJ2-6 and V is TRBV20-1, with no clear D. The CDR3 sequence is 13 residues long. With 5 bases removed from V and 2 bases from J, the gap between germline ends came to 7 bases. Germline CDR1 and CDR2: DFQATT and SNEGSKA (reference sequence).

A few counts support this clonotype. CDR3 DNA: TGCAGCGCGCGGGCGGGGGCCACCTACGAGCAGTACTTC. Protein product: CSARAGATYEQYF. The genes are TRBV29-1 and TRBJ2-7; the D gene is possibly TRBD2 (7 bases). Trimming took 7 bases from V and 2 from J, leaving 15 bases between them. The CDR3 length is 13 residues. Germline lookup yields CDR1 SQVTM and CDR2 ANQGSEA.

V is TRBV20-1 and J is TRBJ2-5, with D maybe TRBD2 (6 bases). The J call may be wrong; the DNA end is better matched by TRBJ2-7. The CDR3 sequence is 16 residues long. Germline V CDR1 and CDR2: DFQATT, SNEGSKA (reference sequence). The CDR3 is CSARPWGVAESYEQYF. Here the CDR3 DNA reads TGCAGTGCTAGACCCTGGGGGGTAGCGGAGTCCTACGAGCAGTACTTC.

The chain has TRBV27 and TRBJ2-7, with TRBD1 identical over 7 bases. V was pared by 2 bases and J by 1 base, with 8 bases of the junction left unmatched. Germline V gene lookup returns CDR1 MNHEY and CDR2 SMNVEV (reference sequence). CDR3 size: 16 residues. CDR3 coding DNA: TGTGCCAGCAGTTTAGTAGGACAGGCTTTTTCCTACGAGCAGTACTTC. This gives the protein CASSLVGQAFSYEQYF.

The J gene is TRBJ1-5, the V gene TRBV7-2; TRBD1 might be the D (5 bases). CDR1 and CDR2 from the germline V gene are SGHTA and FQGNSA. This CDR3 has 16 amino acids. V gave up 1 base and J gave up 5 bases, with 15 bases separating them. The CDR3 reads CASSLVSGVGDQPQHF. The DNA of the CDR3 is TGTGCCAGCAGCTTAGTGTCGGGGGTTGGCGATCAGCCCCAGCATTTT.

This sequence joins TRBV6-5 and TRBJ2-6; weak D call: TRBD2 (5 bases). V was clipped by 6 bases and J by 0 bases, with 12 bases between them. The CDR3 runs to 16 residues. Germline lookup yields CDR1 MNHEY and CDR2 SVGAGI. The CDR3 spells CASSWTVVSGANVLTF. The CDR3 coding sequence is TGTGCCAGCAGCTGGACTGTCGTCTCTGGGGCCAACGTCCTGACTTTC.

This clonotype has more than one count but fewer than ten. The CDR3 is CASSYSTVRTDTQYF. The DNA for the CDR3 is TGTGCCAGCAGTTACTCGACGGTTCGTACAGATACGCAGTATTTT. The chain uses TRBV6-2 or TRBV6-3 and TRBJ2-3; D unclear. Germline CDR1 reads MNHEY; CDR2 reads SVGEGT. This CDR3 is built from 15 residues. Deletions cut 0 bases from V and 3 bases from J, with 10 bases between.

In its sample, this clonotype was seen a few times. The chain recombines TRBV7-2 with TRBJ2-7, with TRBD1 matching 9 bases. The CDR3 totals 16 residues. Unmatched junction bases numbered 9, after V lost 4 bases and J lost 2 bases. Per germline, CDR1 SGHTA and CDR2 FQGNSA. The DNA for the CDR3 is TGTGCCAGCAGCTCAATCAACCGGGACAGGGCCTACGAGCAGTACTTC. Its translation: CASSSINRDRAYEQYF.